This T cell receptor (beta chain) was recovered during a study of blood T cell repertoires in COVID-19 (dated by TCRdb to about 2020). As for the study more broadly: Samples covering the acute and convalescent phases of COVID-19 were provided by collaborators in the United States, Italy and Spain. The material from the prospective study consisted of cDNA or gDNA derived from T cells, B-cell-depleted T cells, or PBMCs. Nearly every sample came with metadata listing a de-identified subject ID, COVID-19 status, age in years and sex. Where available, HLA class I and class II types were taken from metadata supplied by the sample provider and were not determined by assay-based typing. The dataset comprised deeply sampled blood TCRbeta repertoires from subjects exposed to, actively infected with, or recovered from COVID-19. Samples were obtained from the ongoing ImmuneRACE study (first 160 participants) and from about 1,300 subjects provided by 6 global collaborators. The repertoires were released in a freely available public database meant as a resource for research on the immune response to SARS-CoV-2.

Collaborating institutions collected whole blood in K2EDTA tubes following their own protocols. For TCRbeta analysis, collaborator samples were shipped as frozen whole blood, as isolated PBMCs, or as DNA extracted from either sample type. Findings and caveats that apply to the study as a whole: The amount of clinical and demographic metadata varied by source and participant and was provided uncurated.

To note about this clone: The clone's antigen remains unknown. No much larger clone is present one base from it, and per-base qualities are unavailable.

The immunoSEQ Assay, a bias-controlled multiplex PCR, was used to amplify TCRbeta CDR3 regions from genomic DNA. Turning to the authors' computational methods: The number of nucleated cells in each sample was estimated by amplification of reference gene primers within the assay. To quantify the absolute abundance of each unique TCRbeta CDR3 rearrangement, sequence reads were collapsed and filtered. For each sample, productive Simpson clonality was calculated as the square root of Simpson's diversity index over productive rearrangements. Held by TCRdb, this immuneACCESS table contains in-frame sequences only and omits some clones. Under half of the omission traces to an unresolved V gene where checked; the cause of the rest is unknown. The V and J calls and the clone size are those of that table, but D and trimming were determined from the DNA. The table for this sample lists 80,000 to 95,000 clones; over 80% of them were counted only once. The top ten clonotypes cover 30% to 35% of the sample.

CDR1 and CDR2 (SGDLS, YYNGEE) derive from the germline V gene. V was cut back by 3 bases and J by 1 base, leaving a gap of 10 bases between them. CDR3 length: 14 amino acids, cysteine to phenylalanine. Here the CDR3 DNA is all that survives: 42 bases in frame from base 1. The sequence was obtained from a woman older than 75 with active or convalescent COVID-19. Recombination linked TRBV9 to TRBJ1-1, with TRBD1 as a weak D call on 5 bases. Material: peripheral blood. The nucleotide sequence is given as TGTGCCAGCAGCGGGGGGGACGCGAACACTGAAGCTTTCTTT. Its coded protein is CASSGGDANTEAFF.